This T cell receptor beta chain was captured by sequencing in a study of blood T cell repertoires in COVID-19. Original processing notes: Nucleated cell number was recorded as an estimate derived from reference gene primer amplification. Sequencing used immunoSEQ multiplex PCR; TCRdb keeps in-frame clones, though not all of them. The V and J calls and the clone size are those of that table, but D and trimming were determined from the DNA. The sample comprises around 200,000 clones, around 86% of which are singletons, and about 6% rests with the top ten. There are 14 residues in the CDR3. Germline V CDR1 and CDR2: SGHAT, FQDESV (reference sequence). V was trimmed by 5 bases and J by 6 bases, leaving 16 bases between them.

This sequence was found in a woman aged 40 to 49 with acute or convalescent COVID-19. The rearrangement links TRBV11-1 to TRBJ1-1, with a possible D match to TRBD1 (5 bases). Input material: peripheral blood. CDR3 sequence reads: CASSTVAGLPEAFF. The CDR3 DNA is TGTGCCAGCAGCACCGTCGCGGGACTTCCTGAAGCTTTCTTT.